This TCR beta chain was sequenced in a study of blood T cell repertoires in COVID-19. About the study: Acute-phase and convalescent COVID-19 samples originated in the United States, Italy and Spain.

How the authors handled the data: Reference gene primer amplification in the assay estimated nucleated cell counts. Using immunoSEQ multiplex PCR, the repertoire was profiled, and TCRdb retains in-frame clones only, with some absent. D and trimming were read from the DNA, whereas the V and J calls and clone size are those reported in that table. The data hold more than 70,000 clones, with 80% observed a single time. Trimming took 8 bases from V and 2 from J; bases not matched to a gene: 0. Germline lookup yields CDR1 ENHRY and CDR2 SYGVKD. The CDR3 spans 13 residues. The chain is built from TRBV10-3 and TRBJ1-5; TRBD1 aligns across 10 bases. This TCR derives from a woman aged 65 to 85 with acute or convalescent COVID-19. Specimen: peripheral blood. CDR3 nucleotide sequence: TGTGCCATCGGACAGGGGGGCAATCAGCCCCAGCATTTT. Translating it yields CAIGQGGNQPQHF.